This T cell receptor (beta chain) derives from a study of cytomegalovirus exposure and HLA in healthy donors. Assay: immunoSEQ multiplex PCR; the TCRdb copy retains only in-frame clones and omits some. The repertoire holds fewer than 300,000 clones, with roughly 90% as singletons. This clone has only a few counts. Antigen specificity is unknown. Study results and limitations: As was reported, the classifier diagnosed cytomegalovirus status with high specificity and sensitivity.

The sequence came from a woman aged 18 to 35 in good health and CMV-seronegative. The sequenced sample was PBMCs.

In DNA, the CDR3 is TGTGCCAGCAGCCCCCGACTAGCTACCTACGAGCAGTACTTC. Translating it yields CASSPRLATYEQYF. This chain uses TRBV9 with TRBJ2-7; 7 bases are shared with TRBD2. CDR1 SGDLS and CDR2 YYNGEE come from the germline V gene. The V and J ends lost 4 bases and 2 bases, in that order; junction bases with no gene match: 6. This CDR3 is built from 14 residues. Using reference TRBV9 and TRBJ2-7 for the parts outside the CDR3, the full variable domain is DSGVTQTPKHLITATGQRVTLRCSPRSGDLSVYWYQQSLDQGLQFLIQYYNGEERAKGNILERFSAQQFPDLHSELNLSSLELGDSALYFCASSPRLATYEQYFGPGTRLTVT.